These 2 T cell receptor beta chains were sequenced from one sample in a study of identical twins. TCRdb used MiXCR to reprocess the 5' RACE reads, holding one entry per CDR3 protein. The table records about 490,000 distinct CDR3 sequences, about 15% of them present only once. Separately, the same data were catalogued under a study of yellow fever vaccine responses in identical twins.

The sample comprised CD4+ T cells sorted from blood. The receptors shown here come from a woman under 30 in good health.

This chain links TRBV4-1 with TRBJ1-1, with TRBD1 as a possible D gene (5 bases). CDR1 MGHRA and CDR2 YSYEKL come from the germline V gene. This CDR3 contains 16 residues. V was clipped by 4 bases and J by 0 bases, with 15 bases between them. CDR3 protein: CASSRGAVRVNTEAFF. The CDR3 nucleotides read TGCGCCAGCAGCCGAGGGGCGGTTCGTGTGAACACTGAAGCTTTCTTT.

This clonotype was detected a few times. The gene calls are TRBV6-2 or TRBV6-3 and TRBJ2-4; D may be TRBD1 (5 bases). The CDR3 contains 15 residues. V gave up 7 bases and J gave up 0 bases, with 13 bases separating them. Per germline, CDR1 MNHEY and CDR2 SVGEGT. The CDR3 coding sequence is TGTGCCAGCATGACAGCCTCCCTAGCCAAAAACATTCAGTACTTC. It yields the protein CASMTASLAKNIQYF.